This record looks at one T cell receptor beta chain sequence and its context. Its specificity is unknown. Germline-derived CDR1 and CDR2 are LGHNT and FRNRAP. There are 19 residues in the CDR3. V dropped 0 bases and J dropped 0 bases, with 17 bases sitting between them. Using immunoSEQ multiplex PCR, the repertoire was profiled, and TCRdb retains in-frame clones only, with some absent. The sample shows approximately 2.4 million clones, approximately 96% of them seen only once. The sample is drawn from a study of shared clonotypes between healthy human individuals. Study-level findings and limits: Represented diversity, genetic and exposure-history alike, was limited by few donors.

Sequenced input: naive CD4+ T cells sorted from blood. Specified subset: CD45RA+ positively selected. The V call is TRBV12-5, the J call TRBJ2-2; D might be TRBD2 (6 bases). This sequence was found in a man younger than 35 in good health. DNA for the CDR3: TGTGCTAGTGGTTTGGTACGAGTGGGAGGCTTCGCGAACACCGGGGAGCTGTTTTTT. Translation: CASGLVRVGGFANTGELFF. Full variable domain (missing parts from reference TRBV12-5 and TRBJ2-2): DARVTQTPRHKVTEMGQEVTMRCQPILGHNTVFWYRQTMMQGLELLAYFRNRAPLDDSGMPKDRFSAEMPDATLATLKIQPSEPRDSAVYFCASGLVRVGGFANTGELFFGEGSRLTVL.